This TCR beta chain was retrieved from a study of spatial heterogeneity in lung cancer. Turning to the study itself: More than nine raw reads, on average, carried each unique TCR and UMI combination. Study findings and constraints: Tumors with more nonsynonymous mutations had more expanded intratumoral alpha and beta TCRs. Coverage of tumor T cells, an estimated figure, was approximately 7% for alpha and 13% for beta chains.

TCRdb analysed the 5' RACE reads with MiXCR anew, one entry per CDR3 protein. The sample consists of 2,000 to 3,000 distinct CDR3 sequences, 8% to 9.5% of them appearing once. The CDR3 sequence is 14 residues long. V was pared by 0 bases and J by 4 bases, with 9 bases between. Germline loops: CDR1 MNHEY, CDR2 SVGAGI. In its sample, this clonotype ranks as medium-sized. Its antigen is as yet unknown. Time point in this sample: sample taken at primary tumor resection. The chain is built from TRBV6-5 and TRBJ1-1, with D uncertain. The input for sequencing was lung tumor tissue, taken at surgery. This receptor was identified in a male donor with early-stage non-small cell lung cancer. CDR3 amino acids: CASSYSAKGTEAFF. In DNA form, the CDR3 reads TGTGCCAGCAGTTACTCAGCAAAGGGCACTGAAGCTTTCTTT.